This T cell receptor beta chain comes out of a study of T cell responses to AZD1222 COVID-19 vaccine. This clone has a single count. Its antigen is unidentified. Germline CDR1 and CDR2: LNHDA and SQIVND (reference sequence). CDR3 length equals 14 residues. V was pared by 9 bases and J by 1 base, with 15 bases between. The assay was immunoSEQ multiplex PCR, and TCRdb's table has in-frame clones only and misses some. Here the sample spans around 77,000 clones, around 87% being singletons. General observations from the study: No repertoire was sampled before or during the peak T cell response, only after it.

The input for sequencing was peripheral blood, taken on day 0 of AZD1222 vaccination. V gene TRBV19 combines with J gene TRBJ1-1; the D gene is possibly TRBD1 (6 bases). This clonotype originated in an adult in good health. This chain's CDR3 is CASRKQGPNTEAFF. The CDR3 DNA sequence: TGTGCCAGCCGGAAACAGGGCCCGAACACTGAAGCTTTCTTT.